A selection of T cell receptor beta chains follows, all from one sample in a study of cytomegalovirus exposure and HLA in healthy donors. The protocol was immunoSEQ multiplex PCR, while the TCRdb copy is restricted to in-frame clones and leaves out a portion. The sample has about 200,000 clones, about 83% seen once; the top ten hold less than 20%. Sequencing was carried out using PBMCs. The receptors were gathered from a man aged 35 to 55 in good health and CMV-seronegative. Each CDR3 is given with its conserved first and last residue. The D gene is left open where the match is weak. Expanded clones are given a class, and other clones once, few, many or no size at all.

d_gene	len	v_gene	j_gene	abundance	CDR3aa	CDR3nt
.	13	TRBV11-2	TRBJ2-2	.	CASSLDLSGELFF	TGTGCCAGCAGCTTAGATCTATCCGGGGAGCTGTTTTTT
.	17	TRBV7-2	TRBJ1-2	.	CASSDWFRETFHYGYTF	TGTGCCAGCAGCGATTGGTTCCGGGAAACTTTTCACTATGGCTACACCTTC
.	19	TRBV12-2	TRBJ2-5	.	CASRLARRADRVVEETQYF	TGTGCAAGTCGCTTAGCGCGTAGGGCAGACAGGGTGGTGGAAGAGACCCAGTACTTC
TRBD1	13	TRBV28	TRBJ1-3	once	CASQGGAKNTIYF	TGTGCCAGTCAAGGGGGCGCAAAAAACACCATATATTTT
.	11	TRBV5-1	TRBJ2-1	.	CASSWGDEQFF	TGCGCCAGCAGCTGGGGGGATGAGCAGTTCTTC
TRBD1	14	TRBV10-3	TRBJ2-7	.	CAISDGTVSYEQYF	TGTGCCATCAGTGATGGGACAGTCTCCTACGAGCAGTACTTC
.	20	TRBV15	TRBJ2-6	once	CATSRPSRVAALYGANVLTF	TGTGCCACCAGCAGACCATCACGAGTAGCGGCGCTATACGGGGCCAACGTCCTGACTTTC
.	13	TRBV7-3	TRBJ1-1	once	CASSLHRDTEAFF	TGTGCCAGCAGCCTCCACAGGGACACTGAAGCTTTCTTT
.	17	TRBV2	TRBJ2-2	.	CASRAYRFYARRKELFF	TGTGCCAGCAGGGCTTATAGGTTTTACGCACGGCGGAAAGAGCTGTTTTTT
TRBD2	16	TRBV7-2	TRBJ2-7	.	CASSFTSGGGSYEQYF	TGTGCCAGCAGCTTCACTAGCGGGGGTGGCTCCTACGAGCAGTACTTC
.	17	TRBV28	TRBJ1-5	once	CASNRDTYLYSNQPQHF	TGTGCCAGCAACCGGGACACTTACCTATATAGCAATCAGCCCCAGCATTTT
.	10	TRBV30	TRBJ2-7	few	CAWSLGEQYF	TGTGCCTGGAGTCTAGGAGAGCAGTACTTC
.	14	TRBV28	TRBJ1-5	.	CASSSRDNYQPQHF	TGTGCCAGCAGTTCCCGGGACAATTATCAGCCCCAGCATTTT
.	13	TRBV18	TRBJ1-2	.	CASSPRQYYGYTF	TGTGCCAGCTCACCTAGACAGTACTATGGCTACACCTTC
TRBD1	14	TRBV29-1	TRBJ1-5	.	CSVAGTGRNQPQHF	TGCAGCGTTGCGGGGACAGGCCGAAATCAGCCCCAGCATTTT
.	16	TRBV30	TRBJ2-3	.	CAWSVGASRSTDTQYF	TGTGCCTGGAGTGTAGGGGCCTCCCGTTCAACAGATACGCAGTATTTT
TRBD1	14	TRBV18	TRBJ1-5	few	CASSPGTGHQPQHF	TGTGCCAGCTCACCAGGGACAGGGCACCAGCCCCAGCATTTT
.	14	TRBV28	TRBJ1-5	.	CASSPPGHSQPQHF	TGTGCCAGCAGTCCACCGGGACATTCTCAGCCCCAGCATTTT
TRBD1	12	TRBV5-4	TRBJ2-7	.	CASSLDRGEQYF	TGTGCCAGCAGCTTGGACAGGGGCGAGCAGTACTTC
TRBD2	17	TRBV5-1	TRBJ2-5	.	CASSSGKGLERAETQYF	TGCGCCAGCAGTTCCGGAAAAGGACTAGAAAGGGCGGAGACCCAGTACTTC
TRBD2	14	TRBV25-1	TRBJ2-3	.	CASSAREAVGQQYF	TGTGCCAGCAGTGCGCGGGAGGCGGTAGGGCAGCAGTATTTT
.	15	TRBV5-5	TRBJ1-4	.	CASSAGSRVEEKLFF	TGTGCCAGCAGCGCCGGATCACGGGTCGAGGAAAAACTGTTTTTT
TRBD1	17	TRBV28	TRBJ1-5	.	CASTIFTGTGTNQPQHF	TGTGCCAGCACCATATTCACCGGGACAGGGACCAATCAGCCCCAGCATTTT
.	14	TRBV7-4	TRBJ1-6	.	CASTVRRGNSPLHF	TGTGCCAGCACCGTTCGTAGGGGGAATTCACCCCTCCACTTT
.	15	TRBV18	TRBJ1-5	.	CASSEGRGGNQPQHF	TGTGCCAGCTCGGAAGGGAGGGGGGGCAATCAGCCCCAGCATTTT
.	12	TRBV29-1	TRBJ1-1	.	CSVVGQNTEAFF	TGCAGCGTGGTCGGACAGAACACTGAAGCTTTCTTT
TRBD2	15	TRBV2	TRBJ2-2	few	CASRGGSGNTGELFF	TGTGCCAGCAGGGGGGGGTCGGGGAACACCGGGGAGCTGTTTTTT
.	12	TRBV18	TRBJ2-3	.	CASSRSTDTQYF	TGTGCCAGCTCCCGTAGCACAGATACGCAGTATTTT
.	18	TRBV19	TRBJ2-1	.	CASSIDLATSSSYNEQFF	TGTGCCAGTAGTATAGATCTGGCGACATCGAGCTCCTACAATGAGCAGTTCTTC
.	11	TRBV27	TRBJ2-7	.	CASSSFYEQYF	TGTGCCAGCAGTTCATTTTACGAGCAGTACTTC
.	15	TRBV7-9	TRBJ1-2	.	CASSLGTRQTYGYTF	TGTGCCAGCAGCTTAGGGACTAGGCAGACCTATGGCTACACCTTC
TRBD2	16	TRBV7-2	TRBJ2-7	.	CASSLGVAGLPYEQYF	TGTGCCAGCAGCCTCGGGGTAGCGGGGCTACCCTACGAGCAGTACTTC
.	16	TRBV4-2	TRBJ2-7	.	CASSHVSRVFSYEQYF	TGTGCCAGCAGCCACGTTTCGAGGGTGTTTTCCTACGAGCAGTACTTC
.	15	TRBV9	TRBJ2-7	.	CASSPLDIGSYEQYF	TGTGCCAGCAGCCCCTTGGACATCGGCTCCTACGAGCAGTACTTC
.	14	TRBV9	TRBJ2-7	few	CASSVRTEPDEQYF	TGTGCCAGCAGCGTAAGGACAGAGCCTGACGAGCAGTACTTC
.	15	TRBV9	TRBJ1-4	few	CASSVQARINEKLFF	TGTGCCAGCAGCGTACAGGCAAGAATTAATGAAAAACTGTTTTTT
.	15	TRBV28	TRBJ2-1	once	CASSLFPGSYNEQFF	TGTGCCAGCAGTTTATTTCCAGGCTCCTACAATGAGCAGTTCTTC
.	14	TRBV27	TRBJ2-6	.	CASRTFSGANVLTF	TGTGCCAGCAGGACTTTCTCTGGGGCCAACGTCCTGACTTTC
.	13	TRBV18	TRBJ2-3	.	CASSPPGADTQYF	TGTGCCAGCTCACCCCCCGGGGCAGATACGCAGTATTTT
TRBD2	13	TRBV5-4	TRBJ2-5	.	CAARSLAEETQYF	TGTGCAGCCCGCTCACTAGCGGAAGAGACCCAGTACTTC
.	12	TRBV5-8	TRBJ2-7	.	CASSLRGYEQYF	TGTGCCAGCAGCCTCAGGGGCTACGAGCAGTACTTC
TRBD1	18	TRBV14	TRBJ1-1	.	CASSQGSGWTGKNPEAFF	TGTGCCAGCAGCCAAGGAAGTGGTTGGACAGGGAAAAATCCTGAAGCTTTCTTT
TRBD2	14	TRBV7-3	TRBJ2-1	.	CASRRTSGPNEQFF	TGTGCCAGCAGAAGGACTAGCGGGCCGAATGAGCAGTTCTTC
.	16	TRBV5-1	TRBJ2-3	.	CASSFAGAGGGDTQYF	TGCGCCAGCAGCTTTGCGGGAGCTGGAGGGGGAGATACGCAGTATTTT
.	14	TRBV7-2	TRBJ1-2	.	CASKGADSGYGYTF	TGTGCCAGCAAAGGGGCAGACTCAGGCTATGGCTACACCTTC
TRBD1	15	TRBV4-3	TRBJ2-5	.	CASSQENHRGETQYF	TGCGCCAGCAGCCAAGAAAACCACAGGGGGGAGACCCAGTACTTC
.	15	TRBV25-1	TRBJ1-2	.	CASSDGGRGDRGYTF	TGTGCCAGCAGTGATGGCGGCAGGGGAGACCGCGGCTACACCTTC
TRBD2	13	TRBV7-3	TRBJ2-7	.	CASSPGTSSEQYF	TGTGCCAGCAGCCCAGGGACTAGTTCCGAGCAGTACTTC
TRBD2	18	TRBV4-2	TRBJ2-1	few	CASSQEVPASGGATEQFF	TGTGCCAGCAGCCAAGAGGTCCCGGCTAGCGGGGGGGCTACTGAGCAGTTCTTC
TRBD2	14	TRBV6-1	TRBJ2-2	.	CASSRTSNTGELFF	TGTGCCAGCAGTCGGACTAGCAACACCGGGGAGCTGTTTTTT
.	13	TRBV18	TRBJ1-1	.	CASSPDMNTEAFF	TGTGCCAGCTCACCGGACATGAACACTGAAGCTTTCTTT
.	14	TRBV6-5	TRBJ1-2	.	CASSSDRRNYGYTF	TGTGCCAGCAGCTCGGACAGACGAAACTATGGCTACACCTTC
TRBD1	15	TRBV9	TRBJ1-3	.	CASSPGQGAGNTIYF	TGTGCCAGCAGCCCCGGACAGGGGGCGGGAAACACCATATATTTT
.	13	TRBV7-9	TRBJ1-2	.	CASSLVQQDGYTF	TGTGCCAGCAGCTTAGTCCAACAGGATGGCTACACCTTC
.	11	TRBV20-1	TRBJ2-1	.	CSASRGDEQFF	TGCAGTGCTAGCAGGGGAGATGAGCAGTTCTTC